This T cell receptor (beta chain) appears in the sequencing data of a study of CD8+ T cells in alopecia areata. The wider study: The drug, oral tofacitinib, was given to treated patients at 5 to 10 mg twice daily.

Study-wide results and caveats: While patients received tofacitinib, many expanded lesional clones remained present in scalp and blood. Among the 100 top clones, expanded CD8+ clones, like scalp clonality, were significantly decreased by tofacitinib.

Noted treatment: oral pan-JAK inhibitor, 5-10 mg twice daily. Worth noting for this clone: Its antigen is not identified.

Germline V CDR1 and CDR2: SGHDT, YYEEEE. The CDR3 loop spans 14 amino acids. Deletions cut 4 bases from V and 2 bases from J, with 10 bases between. RNA, once extracted, was reverse transcribed into cDNA for use as the sequencing template. Libraries were prepared by immunoSEQ multiplex PCR; TCRdb keeps only in-frame clonotypes and omits some of them. Of 150,000 to 200,000 clones in the sample, around three fifths were seen once. The chain joins TRBV5-6 to TRBJ1-3; D unresolved. The receptor was isolated from a human donor with alopecia areata. The sample was CD4+ T cells sorted from blood, taken at week 24, from a patient treated with tofacitinib. CDR3 in DNA: TGTGCCAGCAGCCTTGGAAGCACTGGAAACACCATATATTTT. Protein: CASSLGSTGNTIYF. Complete variable domain (other parts from reference TRBV5-6 and TRBJ1-3): DAGVTQSPTHLIKTRGQQVTLRCSPKSGHDTVSWYQQALGQGPQFIFQYYEEEERQRGNFPDRFSGHQFPNYSSELNVNALLLGDSALYLCASSLGSTGNTIYFGEGSWLTVV.